The 29 T cell receptor beta chains in this list originate from one sample, sequenced in a study of STAT3 mutations in large granular lymphocyte leukemia. Broader study findings: At least one immunodominant TCR beta clonotype appeared in every T-cell large granular lymphocyte leukemia patient.

The assay was immunoSEQ multiplex PCR, and TCRdb's table has in-frame clones only and misses some. Of 7,000 to 9,500 clones in the sample, roughly 79% are singletons; the top ten hold roughly 25%. Antigens for these TCRs are unknown. Sequencing was carried out using peripheral blood mononuclear cells. All receptors come from a woman in her 40s with T-cell large granular lymphocyte leukemia. Some clones in this sample may be carry-over from other donors' samples.

V and J are TRBV19 and TRBJ1-2; the D is unclear. Germline loops: CDR1 LNHDA, CDR2 SQIVND (reference sequence). V was clipped by 9 bases and J by 4 bases, with 15 bases between them. This CDR3 contains 13 residues. The DNA of the CDR3 is TGTGCCAGCCACCCCACATTCATCTATGGCTACACCTTC. Its protein is CASHPTFIYGYTF.

This chain connects TRBV7-9 to TRBJ2-1, with a weak D call TRBD2 (5 bases). Trimming left V 5 bases short and J 9 bases short, with 14 bases between. From germline, CDR1 is SEHNR and CDR2 FQNEAQ (reference sequence). This CDR3 is 13 amino acids long. This CDR3 is CASSLGNFGEQFF. CDR3 DNA: TGTGCCAGCAGCCTCGGGAACTTCGGTGAGCAGTTCTTC.

This chain connects TRBV4-2 to TRBJ1-5; D is perhaps TRBD1 (5 bases). CDR1 LGHNA and CDR2 YNFKEQ come from the germline V gene. Trimming stripped 3 bases from V and 3 bases from J, with 12 bases between. This CDR3 has 15 amino acids. The CDR3 nucleotides are TGTGCCAGCAGCCAGGGGCTAAGCTACAATCAGCCCCAGCATTTT. As protein: CASSQGLSYNQPQHF.

The chain recombines TRBV18 with TRBJ1-1; 10 bases line up with TRBD1. The J segment lost 8 bases and the V segment lost 3 bases, leaving 6 bases of the junction unmatched. CDR1 and CDR2 from the germline V gene are KGHSH and LQKENI. The CDR3 spans 14 residues. CDR3 nucleotides: TGTGCCAGCTCACCTTTGATGGGACAGGGGGAAGCTTTCTTT. Translation gives CASSPLMGQGEAFF.

The chain carries TRBV29-1 and TRBJ1-1; D might be TRBD1 (5 bases). Trimming shortened V by 4 bases and J by 9 bases, and 12 bases separated the two germline ends. The CDR3 is 11 residues long. The germline V gene has CDR1 SQVTM and CDR2 ANQGSEA. The CDR3 nucleotides read TGCAGCGTTGTTGGGGGTAGCCAAGCTTTCTTT. It is translated as CSVVGGSQAFF. Supplemented by reference TRBV29-1 and TRBJ1-1, the full variable domain reads SAVISQKPSRDICQRGTSLTIQCQVDSQVTMMFWYRQQPGQSLTLIATANQGSEATYESGFVIDKFPISRPNLTFSTLTVSNMSPEDSSIYLCSVVGGSQAFFGQGTRLTVV.

This sequence joins TRBV7-9 and TRBJ2-3; D unclear. V lost 5 bases and J 0 bases, leaving 6 bases between the germline ends. The CDR3 loop spans 13 amino acids. The germline gives CDR1 SEHNR, CDR2 FQNEAQ (reference sequence). CDR3 sequence (DNA): TGTGCCAGCAGCCCCGGTAGCACAGATACGCAGTATTTT. This translates into CASSPGSTDTQYF.

This clone was counted a single time. This chain uses TRBV18 with TRBJ1-4, with 7 bases identical to TRBD1. This CDR3 is 15 amino acids long. In germline, CDR1 is KGHSH, CDR2 LQKENI. With V trimmed by 6 bases and J by 0 bases, 4 bases remained unmatched. In DNA form, the CDR3 reads TGTGCCAGCTCGCCAGACAGGGCAACTAATGAAAAACTGTTTTTT. This gives the protein CASSPDRATNEKLFF.

This sequence joins TRBV30 and TRBJ2-5, with a tentative D call TRBD1 (5 bases). The CDR3 is 15 residues long. The germline V and J ends were trimmed by 1 base and 1 base, with 13 bases remaining between them. Per germline, CDR1 GTSNPN and CDR2 SVGIG (reference sequence). CDR3 sequence reads: CAWSETAVGQETQYF. Written as DNA, the CDR3 is TGTGCCTGGAGTGAGACAGCCGTCGGCCAAGAGACCCAGTACTTC.

The chain is built from TRBV29-1 and TRBJ1-1, with unresolved D. Trimming shortened V by 7 bases and J by 0 bases, and 12 bases separated the two germline ends. CDR3 length equals 13 residues. Germline V gives CDR1 SQVTM, CDR2 ANQGSEA. The CDR3: CSATSGMNTEAFF. The CDR3 DNA sequence: TGCAGCGCCACCAGTGGCATGAACACTGAAGCTTTCTTT.

CDR3 sequence reads: CASSQSAGDYGYTF. The CDR3 DNA reads as TGTGCCAGCTCCCAATCCGCGGGGGACTATGGCTACACCTTC. V is TRBV18 and J is TRBJ1-2; maybe TRBD1 (5 bases). Germline V gene lookup returns CDR1 KGHSH and CDR2 LQKENI. Trimming shortened V by 6 bases and J by 3 bases, and 14 bases separated the two germline ends. CDR3 length: 14 residues.

The chain combines TRBV30 with TRBJ1-1; D remains ambiguous. CDR3 size: 15 residues. V lost 0 bases and J 1 base, leaving 12 bases between the germline ends. Looked up from germline, CDR1 is GTSNPN and CDR2 is SVGIG (reference sequence). The CDR3 nucleotides read TGTGCCTGGAGTGTAGGTCCCGTAGCGAACACTGAAGCTTTCTTT. This encodes CAWSVGPVANTEAFF.

The chain links TRBV5-1 to TRBJ2-7; 10 bases are shared with TRBD2. The CDR3 sequence is 16 residues long. Germline V CDR1 and CDR2: SGHRS, YFSETQ. The ends lost 1 base at V and 5 bases at J; junction bases unmatched: 9. The CDR3 DNA reads TGCGCCAGCAGCTTGCTAAAGCTAGCGGGAGATAACGAGCAGTACTTC. Protein product: CASSLLKLAGDNEQYF.

In its sample, this clone was seen a few times. The chain uses TRBV7-9 and TRBJ2-2; 8 bases fit TRBD1. CDR1 and CDR2 (germline): SEHNR, FQNEAQ (reference sequence). With 2 bases clipped from V and 13 bases from J, the junction kept 3 bases outside the gene matches. The CDR3 is made up of 12 amino acids. The CDR3 region is CASSLNGQGLFF. The CDR3, as DNA: TGTGCCAGCAGCTTAAATGGACAGGGGCTGTTTTTT.

The genes are TRBV5-4 and TRBJ1-5, with D possibly being TRBD1 (5 bases). Germline V CDR1 and CDR2: SGHNT, YYREEE (reference sequence). The V and J ends lost 2 bases and 4 bases respectively, with 7 bases between them. This CDR3 is 13 amino acids long. Here the CDR3 DNA reads TGTGCCAGCAGCTTCGGGGGAAATCAGCCCCAGCATTTT. Its protein product is CASSFGGNQPQHF.

The chain joins TRBV7-3 to TRBJ2-7; 7 bases match TRBD1. The CDR3 loop spans 15 amino acids. Unmatched junction bases numbered 7, after V lost 5 bases and J lost 0 bases. Germline V gene sequence: CDR1 SGHTA, CDR2 FQGTGA. The CDR3 coding sequence is TGTGCCAGCAGCGTACTACAGGGGCCCTCCTACGAGCAGTACTTC. Translation: CASSVLQGPSYEQYF.

The chain recombines TRBV10-3 with TRBJ2-7; the D is unclear. Looked up from germline, CDR1 is ENHRY and CDR2 is SYGVKD. V lost 0 bases and J lost 1, with 7 bases in between. CDR3 length: 14 amino acids. The CDR3 nucleotides are TGTGCCATCAGTGAGTCTAGGGATTCCTACGAGCAGTACTTC. This gives the protein CAISESRDSYEQYF.

The chain carries TRBV6-5 and TRBJ1-2; D gene uncertain. V was trimmed by 0 bases and J by 8 bases, leaving 13 bases between them. Germline V lookup: CDR1 MNHEY, CDR2 SVGAGI. The CDR3 is made up of 14 amino acids. The CDR3 spells CASSYSIRVMGYTF. The CDR3 bases are TGTGCCAGCAGTTACTCGATCCGGGTGATGGGCTACACCTTC.

The V and J genes are TRBV27 and TRBJ1-5; perhaps TRBD1 as D (6 bases). Germline loops: CDR1 MNHEY, CDR2 SMNVEV (reference sequence). The CDR3 loop spans 14 amino acids. Trimming pared 8 bases from V and 3 bases from J, leaving 14 bases between. The CDR3 DNA sequence: TGTGCCAGCCGTCTCCGGGACAACAATCAGCCCCAGCATTTT. The encoded protein is CASRLRDNNQPQHF.

The rearrangement links TRBV2 to TRBJ2-1; 12 nucleotides align to TRBD2. The V and J ends lost 1 base and 4 bases, in that order; junction bases with no gene match: 5. The CDR3 totals 17 residues. From germline, CDR1 is SNHLY and CDR2 FYNNEI. The CDR3, as DNA: TGTGCCAGCAGTGAAGGGCTAGCGGGGGGGCCTTACAATGAGCAGTTCTTC. This codes for CASSEGLAGGPYNEQFF.

J is TRBJ1-1 and V is TRBV5-1; no clear D. The CDR3 is 14 residues long. CDR1 and CDR2 (germline): SGHRS, YFSETQ. Trimming removed 6 bases at V and 3 bases at J, with 15 bases between. The CDR3 protein is CASNLDPGDTEAFF. The CDR3 nucleotides read TGCGCCAGCAACCTTGACCCTGGGGACACTGAAGCTTTCTTT. The full variable domain, completed using reference TRBV5-1 and TRBJ1-1, is KAGVTQTPRYLIKTRGQQVTLSCSPISGHRSVSWYQQTPGQGLQFLFEYFSETQRNKGNFPGRFSGRQFSNSRSEMNVSTLELGDSALYLCASNLDPGDTEAFFGQGTRLTVV.

This clone is large in the sample. The chain uses TRBV30 and TRBJ2-1, with TRBD1 as a possible D gene (5 bases). CDR1 and CDR2 from the germline V gene are GTSNPN and SVGIG (reference sequence). The CDR3 covers 14 residues. V gave up 3 bases and J gave up 3 bases, with 12 bases separating them. CDR3 sequence: CAWRDPRDYNEQFF. The CDR3 region has the DNA TGTGCCTGGAGGGACCCCAGGGACTACAATGAGCAGTTCTTC.

This sequence joins TRBV18 and TRBJ1-2; maybe TRBD1 (6 bases). The CDR3 runs to 13 residues. V gave up 6 bases and J gave up 3 bases, with 11 bases separating them. From germline, CDR1 is KGHSH and CDR2 LQKENI. CDR3 in DNA: TGTGCCAGCTCTCCCGAGGGGGACTATGGCTACACCTTC. Translation: CASSPEGDYGYTF.

The chain joins TRBV10-3 to TRBJ1-5; D gene unclear. This CDR3 is built from 13 residues. In germline, CDR1 is ENHRY, CDR2 SYGVKD. V lost 6 bases and J lost 5, with 11 bases in between. The CDR3 reads CAIREAGDQPQHF. The DNA for the CDR3 is TGTGCCATCAGGGAGGCCGGGGATCAGCCCCAGCATTTT.

The rearrangement links TRBV30 to TRBJ1-4; TRBD1 agrees at 7 bases. CDR1 is GTSNPN and CDR2 is SVGIG in the germline V gene (reference sequence). Losses at the gene ends were 3 bases for V and 7 bases for J; bases not matched to a gene: 8. The CDR3 loop spans 14 amino acids. CDR3 amino acids: CAWRDTGAGEKLFF. The DNA for the CDR3 is TGTGCCTGGAGGGACACAGGGGCAGGTGAAAAACTGTTTTTT.

The genes are TRBV30 and TRBJ2-7; D is uncertain. The ends were cut back, 0 bases at V and 5 bases at J, with 11 bases in the middle. CDR3 length: 13 amino acids. CDR1 GTSNPN and CDR2 SVGIG come from the germline V gene (reference sequence). The CDR3 bases are TGTGCCTGGAGTGTATTTGCCCAGGACGAGCAGTACTTC. Translation gives CAWSVFAQDEQYF.

The V call is TRBV18, the J call TRBJ2-3, with 9 positions matching TRBD1. Germline CDR1 KGHSH, CDR2 LQKENI. The CDR3 is made up of 16 amino acids. The trim removed 0 bases at V and 5 bases at J, leaving 6 bases unmatched. The CDR3 DNA reads as TGTGCCAGCTCACCACCGTGGACAGGGGTCGTAGATACGCAGTATTTT. Its protein is CASSPPWTGVVDTQYF.

This chain joins TRBV7-9 and TRBJ2-7, with no clear D. Trimming stripped 4 bases from V and 1 base from J, with 5 bases between. This CDR3 is 12 amino acids long. Germline V CDR1 and CDR2: SEHNR, FQNEAQ (reference sequence). The CDR3 DNA reads TGTGCCAGCAGCTCGCTATCCTACGAGCAGTACTTC. It is translated as CASSSLSYEQYF.

The genes are TRBV5-4 and TRBJ2-5, with a weak D call TRBD1 (8 bases). Germline loops: CDR1 SGHNT, CDR2 YYREEE (reference sequence). The CDR3 has 13 residues. Trimming left V 7 bases short and J 2 bases short, with 12 bases between. The CDR3 DNA is TGTGCCAGCGCACAGGGGGGGCAAGAGACCCAGTACTTC. Protein sequence: CASAQGGQETQYF.

The sample holds one count of this clone. This rearrangement joins TRBV30 to TRBJ2-1; 9 bases are shared with TRBD2. The V gene's germline CDR1 is GTSNPN and CDR2 SVGIG (reference sequence). This CDR3 spans 13 amino acids. Trimming took 2 bases from V and 9 from J; bases not matched to a gene: 5. CDR3 bases: TGTGCCTGGAGTCTCACTAGCGGGTCTGAGCAGTTCTTC. This translates into CAWSLTSGSEQFF.